This entry lists 4 T cell receptor beta chains sequenced from one sample in a study of T cell repertoires in cytomegalovirus infection. For these TCRs, the target antigens are not known. Via MiXCR, TCRdb re-called the reads, giving one row per CDR3 protein. Seen here are some 940,000 distinct CDR3 sequences, approximately 31% observed once, and the top ten hold roughly 13%. Sequenced material: cultured CD8+ T cells from PBMCs, taken from culture after CMV antigen stimulation. The receptor set was obtained from a human donor in good health (CMV status not recorded). Some clones in this sample may be carry-over from other donors' samples.

The V call is TRBV19, the J call TRBJ2-2; the D is unclear. CDR3 length: 15 amino acids. Trimming left V 2 bases short and J 10 bases short, with 17 bases between. The germline gives CDR1 LNHDA, CDR2 SQIVND (reference sequence). This chain's CDR3 is CASSINGLQWMELFF. CDR3 nucleotide sequence: TGTGCCAGTAGTATAAACGGTCTACAGTGGATGGAGCTGTTTTTT.

This sequence joins TRBV6-5 and TRBJ1-5, with 8 bases fitting TRBD1. Unmatched junction bases numbered 7, after V lost 8 bases and J lost 4 bases. This CDR3 contains 14 residues. Germline loops: CDR1 MNHEY, CDR2 SVGAGI. The CDR3 DNA sequence: TGTGCCAGCGGGGACAGGTCTTTAAATCAGCCCCAGCATTTT. Protein: CASGDRSLNQPQHF.

About this clonotype itself: At one end the junction does not follow the germline gene, possibly because of a read error. The chain recombines TRBV7-2 with TRBJ2-3, with 8 bases identical to TRBD2. Germline V CDR1 and CDR2: SGHTA, FQGNSA. The CDR3 is 14 amino acids. The CDR3 is CASSSAGGVDTRYF. CDR3 DNA: TGTGCCAGCAGCTCGGCCGGGGGGGTAGATACGCGGTATTTT.

This clonotype turned up a few times. The chain uses TRBV19 and TRBJ2-1; TRBD2 agrees at 9 bases. Germline CDR1 reads LNHDA; CDR2 reads SQIVND (reference sequence). V shed 7 bases, J shed 7 bases, and the junction held 8 bases outside the gene matches. The CDR3 has 14 residues. The CDR3 DNA is TGTGCCAGTACCTGGCGGGGGGGCTTTAATGAGCAGTTCTTC. Translating gives CASTWRGGFNEQFF.